The 32 T cell receptor beta chains below were found in one sample sequenced in a study of blood T cell repertoires in COVID-19. TCRdb's copy holds only in-frame clones and misses some; the assay was immunoSEQ multiplex PCR. The table lists about 130,000 clones, over 80% of them singletons. Material: peripheral blood. All receptors derive from a man in his forties or fifties with active or convalescent COVID-19.

The CDR3 sequence is CASSPVQVTEAFF. CDR3 in DNA: TGTGCCAGCAGCCCCGTACAGGTCACTGAAGCTTTCTTT. V usage is TRBV7-2 and J usage is TRBJ1-1; maybe TRBD1 (5 bases). V was shortened by 5 bases and J by 4 bases, with 11 bases between the two germline ends. The germline gives CDR1 SGHTA, CDR2 FQGNSA. The CDR3 covers 13 residues.

V usage is TRBV5-1 and J usage is TRBJ1-1; D is ambiguous. CDR3 length equals 14 residues. Germline V gives CDR1 SGHRS, CDR2 YFSETQ. V lost 1 base and J lost 0, with 7 bases in between. CDR3 coding DNA: TGCGCCAGCAGCTTGACAACTATGAACACTGAAGCTTTCTTT. Its protein product is CASSLTTMNTEAFF.

This chain links TRBV6-4 with TRBJ2-2, with TRBD1 matching over 7 bases. J lost 4 bases, V lost 3 bases, and 2 bases had no gene match. This CDR3 has 14 amino acids. Germline-derived CDR1 and CDR2 are MRHNA and SNTAGT. The chain's CDR3 is CASSEGGGTGELFF. CDR3 bases: TGTGCCAGCAGTGAAGGGGGCGGCACCGGGGAGCTGTTTTTT.

The J gene is TRBJ2-7, the V gene TRBV6-1; 8 positions match TRBD1. The germline CDR1 and CDR2 sequences are MNHNS and SASEGT. The V and J ends lost 2 bases and 2 bases, in that order; junction bases with no gene match: 8. This CDR3 has 16 residues. The CDR3 nucleotides are TGTGCCAGCAGTGAACACGGACAGGGTAATCCCTACGAGCAGTACTTC. It codes for CASSEHGQGNPYEQYF.

This clone has a handful of counts. The rearrangement joins TRBV28 to TRBJ1-5, with D uncertain. V shed 0 bases and J shed 6 bases, with 3 bases lying between them. CDR1 and CDR2 from the germline V gene are MDHEN and SYDVKM. The length of the CDR3 is 12 residues. The CDR3 protein is CASSLWSQPQHF. DNA for the CDR3: TGTGCCAGCAGTTTATGGAGTCAGCCCCAGCATTTT.

This chain uses TRBV28 with TRBJ1-6, with D uncertain. Germline-derived CDR1 and CDR2 are MDHEN and SYDVKM. The CDR3 runs to 15 residues. The ends were cut back, 5 bases at V and 0 bases at J, with 8 bases in the middle. This CDR3 reads CASSRESSYNSPLHF. The CDR3 DNA reads TGTGCCAGCAGTAGAGAGAGCTCCTATAATTCACCCCTCCACTTT.

As regards this clone: A clone one base away is much larger, so this may be a read error. This chain joins TRBV5-6 and TRBJ1-1, with D unclear. The V end lost 2 bases, the J end lost 2 bases, and 7 bases lay between the germline ends. Germline V lookup: CDR1 SGHDT, CDR2 YYEEEE. The CDR3 has 13 residues. As DNA, the CDR3 is TGTGCCAGCAGCTTAGACATTAACACTGAAGCTTTCTTT. Translated, it gives CASSLDINTEAFF. Variable domain in full (rest from reference TRBV5-6 and TRBJ1-1): DAGVTQSPTHLIKTRGQQVTLRCSPKSGHDTVSWYQQALGQGPQFIFQYYEEEERQRGNFPDRFSGHQFPNYSSELNVNALLLGDSALYLCASSLDINTEAFFGQGTRLTVV.

The J gene is TRBJ2-7, the V gene TRBV15; D possibly corresponds to TRBD1 (5 bases). Germline CDR1 reads LNHNV; CDR2 reads YYDKDF (reference sequence). The CDR3 has 15 residues. V was pared by 0 bases and J by 0 bases, with 9 bases between. The CDR3: CATSRDQGSSYEQYF. The CDR3 DNA follows: TGTGCCACCAGCAGAGATCAGGGCTCCTCCTACGAGCAGTACTTC.

This chain links TRBV6-6 with TRBJ1-3; D not certain. The V end lost 7 bases, the J end lost 2 bases, and 9 bases lay between the germline ends. Germline CDR1 reads MNHNY; CDR2 reads SVGAGI (reference sequence). The CDR3 has 13 amino acids. The CDR3 nucleotides read TGTGCCAGCACCCCCTCTACTGGAAACACCATATATTTT. It translates to CASTPSTGNTIYF.

The chain joins TRBV6-2 or TRBV6-3 to TRBJ2-5, with no clear D. V lost 3 bases and J lost 3, with 8 bases in between. CDR1 and CDR2 (germline): MNHEY, SVGEGT. The CDR3 runs to 13 residues. The CDR3 bases are TGTGCCAGCAGTTATGTCCGGGAAGAGACCCAGTACTTC. This sequence encodes CASSYVREETQYF.

This chain joins TRBV5-4 and TRBJ2-5; 10 positions match TRBD2. V lost 1 base to trimming and J lost 5 bases; unmatched junction nucleotides: 8. Germline assignment: CDR1 SGHNT and CDR2 YYREEE (reference sequence). The CDR3 contains 16 residues. This CDR3 reads CASSLLAGEFRETQYF. CDR3 DNA sequence: TGTGCCAGCAGCTTGCTAGCGGGGGAGTTCCGGGAGACCCAGTACTTC.

The chain carries TRBV19 and TRBJ2-5; TRBD2 matches at 7 bases. The CDR3 extends over 14 amino acids. Germline lookup yields CDR1 LNHDA and CDR2 SQIVND (reference sequence). Losses at the gene ends were 4 bases for V and 7 bases for J; bases not matched to a gene: 9. The CDR3 loop is CASSNGGEWGTQYF. CDR3 DNA sequence: TGTGCCAGTAGTAATGGGGGGGAGTGGGGGACCCAGTACTTC.

This chain links TRBV7-3 with TRBJ1-4; TRBD1 matches 11 bases. This CDR3 comprises 18 residues. V lost 2 bases and J lost 2; bases outside the gene matches: 7. Germline V gene lookup returns CDR1 SGHTA and CDR2 FQGTGA. This CDR3 reads CASSLPGTGGTTNEKLFF. The DNA for the CDR3 is TGTGCCAGCAGCTTACCCGGGACAGGGGGGACGACTAATGAAAAACTGTTTTTT.

Only a few counts were recorded for this clone. The rearrangement uses TRBV25-1 and TRBJ2-7, with 9 bases matching TRBD1. This CDR3 spans 16 amino acids. Germline CDR1 reads MGHDK; CDR2 reads SYGVNS. V lost 5 bases to trimming and J lost 5 bases; unmatched junction nucleotides: 13. CDR3 sequence: CASSPYRTGEFDEQYF. The DNA for the CDR3 is TGTGCCAGCAGTCCCTACCGGACAGGGGAATTCGACGAGCAGTACTTC.

The rearrangement links TRBV7-9 to TRBJ1-1; 7 positions match TRBD1. This CDR3 comprises 15 residues. Unmatched junction bases numbered 6, after V lost 5 bases and J lost 0 bases. The germline V gene has CDR1 SEHNR and CDR2 FQNEAQ (reference sequence). The CDR3 sequence is CASSPRTGMNTEAFF. The CDR3 DNA follows: TGTGCCAGCAGCCCGCGGACAGGAATGAACACTGAAGCTTTCTTT.

The chain couples TRBV5-1 to TRBJ2-7, with 9 bases matching TRBD1. Germline lookup yields CDR1 SGHRS and CDR2 YFSETQ. The CDR3 is 16 residues long. V dropped 0 bases and J dropped 5; count of bases not matched to a gene: 9. CDR3 protein: CASSLGVGQGTHEQYF. The CDR3 nucleotides read TGCGCCAGCAGCTTGGGTGTGGGACAGGGTACCCACGAGCAGTACTTC.

The V and J genes are TRBV7-6 and TRBJ1-6; D unresolved. Germline V gene sequence: CDR1 SGHVS, CDR2 FNYEAQ. V lost 2 bases and J 6 bases, leaving 5 bases between the germline ends. This CDR3 has 13 amino acids. The CDR3 DNA is TGTGCCAGCAGCTTAACTCTTAATTCACCCCTCCACTTT. Protein product: CASSLTLNSPLHF.

The gene calls are TRBV10-3 and TRBJ1-2; D is ambiguous. CDR1 and CDR2 from the germline V gene are ENHRY and SYGVKD. The CDR3 totals 14 residues. Trimming removed 0 bases from V and 8 bases from J, with 13 bases in between. CDR3 loop: CAISESSSGGGYTF. The CDR3 DNA is TGTGCCATCAGTGAGTCTTCCAGCGGTGGGGGCTACACCTTC.

The chain carries TRBV6-5 and TRBJ2-3; 7 positions match TRBD2. V lost 8 bases to trimming and J lost 6 bases; unmatched junction nucleotides: 14. This CDR3 comprises 15 residues. Germline V gene sequence: CDR1 MNHEY, CDR2 SVGAGI. This CDR3 reads CASLRAGLRSDTQYF. DNA for the CDR3: TGTGCCAGCTTGCGAGCGGGGCTCCGTTCGGATACGCAGTATTTT.

The V gene is TRBV7-2, the J gene TRBJ1-1, with TRBD1 as a possible D gene (6 bases). The CDR3 extends over 19 amino acids. Germline V gene lookup returns CDR1 SGHTA and CDR2 FQGNSA. V lost 5 bases and J 0 bases, leaving 25 bases between the germline ends. Here the CDR3 DNA reads TGTGCCAGCAGCCCCCGTTGGGGGACAACTGGCAGCATGAACACTGAAGCTTTCTTT. Its protein product is CASSPRWGTTGSMNTEAFF.

V gene TRBV10-3 combines with J gene TRBJ1-2; possible D gene TRBD1, 6 bases. Trimming pared 6 bases from V and 0 bases from J, leaving 11 bases between. Germline V gene sequence: CDR1 ENHRY, CDR2 SYGVKD. The CDR3 is 14 amino acids. The CDR3 spells CAIRRDNSNYGYTF. In DNA form, the CDR3 reads TGTGCCATCAGGAGGGACAATTCTAACTATGGCTACACCTTC.

The chain couples TRBV6-2 or TRBV6-3 to TRBJ2-7, with D possibly TRBD2 on 6 matching bases. Germline V gene lookup returns CDR1 MNHEY and CDR2 SVGEGT. This CDR3 is built from 15 residues. V was pared by 2 bases and J by 1 base, with 12 bases between. The CDR3 DNA sequence: TGTGCCAGCAGTTACGGCGGGACGGCTTCCTACGAGCAGTACTTC. This gives the protein CASSYGGTASYEQYF.

The chain's CDR3 is CASSLGTVNSPLHF. In DNA, the CDR3 is TGTGCCAGCAGCTTGGGGACAGTTAATTCACCCCTCCACTTT. The rearrangement links TRBV11-2 to TRBJ1-6, with 7 positions matching TRBD1. Germline V gives CDR1 SGHAT, CDR2 FQNNGV. This CDR3 spans 14 amino acids. The V and J ends lost 3 bases and 6 bases, in that order; junction bases with no gene match: 2.

This sequence joins TRBV24-1 and TRBJ2-1; 8 bases match TRBD1. Germline assignment: CDR1 KGHDR and CDR2 SFDVKD. Trimming at V came to 4 bases and at J to 6 bases, leaving 4 bases not matched to a gene. The length of the CDR3 is 14 residues. CDR3 sequence reads: CATSEGQGGNEQFF. For the CDR3, the DNA is TGTGCCACCAGTGAAGGACAGGGTGGCAATGAGCAGTTCTTC.

This clone was recorded a few times. V gene TRBV5-1 combines with J gene TRBJ1-1, with D perhaps TRBD1 (5 bases). There are 17 residues in the CDR3. Trimming shortened V by 0 bases and J by 0 bases, and 15 bases separated the two germline ends. From germline, CDR1 is SGHRS and CDR2 YFSETQ. The CDR3 spells CASSLVWEGWMNTEAFF. For the CDR3, the DNA is TGCGCCAGCAGCTTGGTATGGGAGGGGTGGATGAACACTGAAGCTTTCTTT.

The chain joins TRBV9 to TRBJ2-2, with D uncertain. This CDR3 comprises 17 residues. Germline values: CDR1 SGDLS, CDR2 YYNGEE. Trimming shortened V by 4 bases and J by 0 bases, and 16 bases separated the two germline ends. The CDR3 sequence is CASSTTSLLTNTGELFF. In DNA form, the CDR3 reads TGTGCCAGCAGCACAACCTCACTACTAACGAACACCGGGGAGCTGTTTTTT.

A word on this clone: Other DNA variants within this sample encode the same CDR3. V and J are TRBV30 and TRBJ1-6, with TRBD1 as a possible D gene (5 bases). V lost 0 bases to trimming and J lost 0 bases, with 6 bases between them. Per germline, CDR1 GTSNPN and CDR2 SVGIG (reference sequence). This CDR3 spans 15 amino acids. The CDR3 region is CAWSVDSSYNSPLHF. DNA of the CDR3: TGTGCCTGGAGTGTAGACAGCTCCTATAATTCACCCCTCCACTTT.

V is TRBV7-2 and J is TRBJ2-3; 9 bases match TRBD2. Germline CDR1 SGHTA, CDR2 FQGNSA. V shed 5 bases, J shed 1 base, and the junction held 10 bases outside the gene matches. The CDR3 covers 17 residues. The CDR3 nucleotides are TGTGCCAGCAGCCTAGAACAAAGCGGGGGGCGCACAGATACGCAGTATTTT. Translating gives CASSLEQSGGRTDTQYF.

This clone has just one count. J is TRBJ2-1 and V is TRBV29-1; TRBD1 agrees at 7 bases. In germline, CDR1 is SQVTM, CDR2 ANQGSEA. The CDR3 is 12 residues long. Trimming at V came to 4 bases and at J to 6 bases, leaving 3 bases not matched to a gene. CDR3 residues: CSVGAGGNEQFF. The CDR3, as DNA: TGCAGCGTTGGCGCAGGGGGCAATGAGCAGTTCTTC.

This clone was seen a few times. The V gene is TRBV19, the J gene TRBJ2-7; 7 bases are a match to TRBD1. CDR1 and CDR2 (germline): LNHDA, SQIVND (reference sequence). CDR3 length: 14 amino acids. V was pared by 6 bases and J by 2 bases, with 7 bases of the junction left unmatched. The CDR3 loop reads CASRQGWGTYEQYF. The DNA of the CDR3 is TGTGCCAGTAGACAGGGGTGGGGAACCTACGAGCAGTACTTC.

The chain uses TRBV29-1 and TRBJ2-7, with D perhaps matching TRBD1 (6 bases). Germline lookup yields CDR1 SQVTM and CDR2 ANQGSEA. The CDR3 is made up of 14 amino acids. V shed 6 bases and J shed 3 bases, with 18 bases lying between them. CDR3 in amino acids: CSVGTGRDFYEQYF. CDR3 DNA sequence: TGCAGCGTAGGTACAGGGCGAGACTTCTACGAGCAGTACTTC.

This sequence joins TRBV5-8 and TRBJ1-3, with unresolved D. The CDR3 loop spans 12 amino acids. Deletions cut 2 bases from V and 6 bases from J, with 6 bases between. Germline V gene data show CDR1 as SGHTS and CDR2 as YDEGEE. This CDR3 reads CASSFVSNTIYF. CDR3 in DNA: TGTGCCAGCAGCTTCGTTTCAAACACCATATATTTT.